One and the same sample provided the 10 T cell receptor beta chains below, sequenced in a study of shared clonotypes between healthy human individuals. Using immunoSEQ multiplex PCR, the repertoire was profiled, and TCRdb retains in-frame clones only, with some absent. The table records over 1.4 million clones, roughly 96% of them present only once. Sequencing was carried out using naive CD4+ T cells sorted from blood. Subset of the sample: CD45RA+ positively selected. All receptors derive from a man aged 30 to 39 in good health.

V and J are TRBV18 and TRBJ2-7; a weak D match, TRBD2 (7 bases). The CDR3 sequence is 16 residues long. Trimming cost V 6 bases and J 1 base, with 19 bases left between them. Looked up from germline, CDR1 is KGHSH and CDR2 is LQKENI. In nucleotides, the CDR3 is TGTGCCAGCTCCCCCTTGGGGGCGGGAGCGTCCTACGAGCAGTACTTC. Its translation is CASSPLGAGASYEQYF.

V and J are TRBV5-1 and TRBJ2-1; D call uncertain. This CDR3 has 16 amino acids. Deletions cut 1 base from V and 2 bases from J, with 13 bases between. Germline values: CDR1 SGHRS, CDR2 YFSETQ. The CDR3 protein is CASSLPEAEPYNEQFF. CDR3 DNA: TGCGCCAGCAGCTTGCCCGAGGCGGAGCCCTACAATGAGCAGTTCTTC.

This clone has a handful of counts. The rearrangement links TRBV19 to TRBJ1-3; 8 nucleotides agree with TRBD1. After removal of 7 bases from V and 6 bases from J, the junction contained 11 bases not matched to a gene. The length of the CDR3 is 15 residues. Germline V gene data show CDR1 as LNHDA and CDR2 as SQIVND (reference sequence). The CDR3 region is CASTDPGTGTNTIYF. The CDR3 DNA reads TGTGCCAGTACCGATCCCGGGACAGGTACAAACACCATATATTTT.

The chain's CDR3 is CASSDPSTFYEQFF. CDR3 DNA: TGCGCCAGCAGTGACCCCTCGACTTTCTATGAGCAGTTCTTC. The chain employs TRBV10-2 and TRBJ2-1; D remains unclear. V lost 3 bases and J 8 bases, leaving 14 bases between the germline ends. In germline, CDR1 is WSHSY, CDR2 SAAADI. CDR3 length: 14 amino acids.

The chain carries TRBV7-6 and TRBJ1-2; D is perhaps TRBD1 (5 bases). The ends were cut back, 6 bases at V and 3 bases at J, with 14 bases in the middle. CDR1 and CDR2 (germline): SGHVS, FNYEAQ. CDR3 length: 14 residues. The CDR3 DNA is TGTGCCAGCAGGGGATTCCAGGGAGACTATGGCTACACCTTC. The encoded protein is CASRGFQGDYGYTF. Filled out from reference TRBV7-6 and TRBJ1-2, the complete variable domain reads GAGVSQSPRYKVTKRGQDVALRCDPISGHVSLYWYRQALGQGPEFLTYFNYEAQQDKSGLPNDRFSAERPEGSISTLTIQRTEQRDSAMYRCASRGFQGDYGYTFGSGTRLTVV.

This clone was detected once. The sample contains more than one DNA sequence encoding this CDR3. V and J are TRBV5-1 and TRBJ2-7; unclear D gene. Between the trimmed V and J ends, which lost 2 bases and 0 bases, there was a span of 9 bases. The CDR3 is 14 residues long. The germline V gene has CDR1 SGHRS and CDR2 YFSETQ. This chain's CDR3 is CASSLGGSSYEQYF. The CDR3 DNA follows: TGCGCCAGCAGCTTAGGCGGCAGCTCCTACGAGCAGTACTTC. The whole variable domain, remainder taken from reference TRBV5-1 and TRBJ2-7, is KAGVTQTPRYLIKTRGQQVTLSCSPISGHRSVSWYQQTPGQGLQFLFEYFSETQRNKGNFPGRFSGRQFSNSRSEMNVSTLELGDSALYLCASSLGGSSYEQYFGPGTRLTVT.

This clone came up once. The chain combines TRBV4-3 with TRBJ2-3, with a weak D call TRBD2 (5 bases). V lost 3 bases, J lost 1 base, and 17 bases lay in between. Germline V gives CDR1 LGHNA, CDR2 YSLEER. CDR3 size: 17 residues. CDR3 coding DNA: TGCGCCAGCAGCCAGTCGTCCGTAGCGTACGGCACAGATACGCAGTATTTT. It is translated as CASSQSSVAYGTDTQYF.

CDR3 sequence: CASGLTRDTLGEQFF. The CDR3 region has the DNA TGTGCTAGTGGTTTAACCCGGGACACCCTGGGTGAGCAGTTCTTC. The chain joins TRBV12-5 to TRBJ2-1, with a possible D match to TRBD1 (6 bases). Trimming cost V 3 bases and J 9 bases, with 18 bases left between them. CDR1 LGHNT and CDR2 FRNRAP come from the germline V gene. The CDR3 is 15 amino acids.

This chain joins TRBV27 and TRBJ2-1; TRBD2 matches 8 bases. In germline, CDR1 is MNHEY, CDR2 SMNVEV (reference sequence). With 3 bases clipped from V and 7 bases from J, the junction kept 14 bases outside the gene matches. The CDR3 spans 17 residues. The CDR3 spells CASSFSRGAGVINEQFF. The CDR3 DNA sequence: TGTGCCAGCAGTTTTTCCCGGGGAGCGGGAGTTATTAATGAGCAGTTCTTC.

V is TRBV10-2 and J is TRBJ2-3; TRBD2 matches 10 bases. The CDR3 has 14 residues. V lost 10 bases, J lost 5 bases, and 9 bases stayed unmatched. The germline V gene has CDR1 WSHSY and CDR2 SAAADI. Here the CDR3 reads CATVSGRAEDTQYF. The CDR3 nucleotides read TGCGCCACTGTGAGCGGGAGGGCCGAAGATACGCAGTATTTT.